This T cell receptor (beta chain) is drawn from a study of cytomegalovirus exposure and HLA in healthy donors. With 60 Vbeta and 13 Jbeta primers, the PCR was carried out. Sequenced by immunoSEQ multiplex PCR; TCRdb stores in-frame clones only, minus some. Counted here are roughly 100,000 clones, around 77% occurring once; the ten biggest clones make up over 7.5%. General study findings and limits: The study had only CMV serostatus as immune exposure information. Previously analyzed data showed that most TCR beta V segments were productive at a frequency of about 87% or about 30%. Most TCR sequences proved rare, with some public TCRs found in many donors.

On this clone: What it binds is not known. Germline and junction disagree at one end, which may indicate a read error.

This receptor was identified in a woman aged 40-49 years in good health and CMV-seropositive. Sequencing used PBMCs.

The CDR3 region has the DNA TGTGCCAGCAGATTGGGTGCCGTCCGCGGGGGGATAAGCAATCAGCCCCAGCATTTT. It encodes CASRLGAVRGGISNQPQHF. The gene calls are TRBV5-8 and TRBJ1-5, with D tentatively TRBD1 (5 bases). The V gene's germline CDR1 is SGHTS and CDR2 YDEGEE. CDR3 length: 19 residues.